A single sample gave rise to the 7 T cell receptor beta chains below, sequenced in a study of a mutant IDH1 vaccine in newly diagnosed glioma. Time point indicated: week 5, during vaccination. With topical imiquimod, each dose of the vaccine consisted of 300 ug of mutant IDH1 20-mer peptide. The antigens these receptors bind are not known. The method was immunoSEQ multiplex PCR; TCRdb's version includes in-frame clones alone and lacks a portion of them. The table records 30,000 to 40,000 clones, roughly 83% of them present only once. The sequencing here drew on PBMCs, taken from a glioma patient whose treatment included an IDH1 peptide vaccine. The receptors derive from a man aged 25 to 45 with glioma.

CDR3 coding DNA: TGTGCCATCAGTGAAGGAGGGGCGGGTGAGACCCAGTACTTC. Its translation is CAISEGGAGETQYF. The gene calls are TRBV10-3 and TRBJ2-5; maybe TRBD2 (6 bases). CDR1 ENHRY and CDR2 SYGVKD come from the germline V gene. This CDR3 spans 14 amino acids. Deletions cut 3 bases from V and 5 bases from J, with 13 bases between.

The chain carries TRBV19 and TRBJ2-7; TRBD2 is a possible D gene (6 bases). CDR1 is LNHDA, CDR2 SQIVND, per germline (reference sequence). The V and J ends lost 4 bases and 3 bases respectively, with 13 bases between them. This CDR3 has 14 residues. CDR3 in DNA: TGTGCCAGTAGTACAGATAGCGGAAACTACGAGCAGTACTTC. Translating it yields CASSTDSGNYEQYF.

This rearrangement joins TRBV9 to TRBJ1-1; D gene uncertain. Germline loops: CDR1 SGDLS, CDR2 YYNGEE. The CDR3 sequence is 12 residues long. Trimming took off 4 bases at V and 0 bases at J, with 4 bases between the two ends. CDR3 protein: CASSLLNTEAFF. The CDR3 nucleotides are TGTGCCAGCAGCTTACTGAACACTGAAGCTTTCTTT. Filled out from reference TRBV9 and TRBJ1-1, the complete variable domain reads DSGVTQTPKHLITATGQRVTLRCSPRSGDLSVYWYQQSLDQGLQFLIQYYNGEERAKGNILERFSAQQFPDLHSELNLSSLELGDSALYFCASSLLNTEAFFGQGTRLTVV.

The CDR3 bases are TGTGCCAGCAGTTACACCCCTACAGGGGGTCTTGGCTACACCTTC. It yields the protein CASSYTPTGGLGYTF. This sequence joins TRBV6-6 and TRBJ1-2; TRBD1 matches at 8 bases. Germline CDR1 reads MNHNY; CDR2 reads SVGAGI (reference sequence). The ends lost 2 bases at V and 7 bases at J; junction bases unmatched: 9. This CDR3 region has 15 residues.

The chain is built from TRBV20-1 and TRBJ2-7, with no clear D. Germline CDR1 and CDR2: DFQATT and SNEGSKA (reference sequence). The CDR3 has 9 amino acids. Trimming took 5 bases from V and 3 from J, leaving 2 bases between them. The CDR3 coding sequence is TGCAGTGCTGGCTACGAGCAGTACTTC. Its protein product is CSAGYEQYF.

The chain joins TRBV30 to TRBJ1-1; 12 nucleotides agree with TRBD1. The trim removed 1 base at V and 13 bases at J, leaving 4 bases unmatched. The CDR3 covers 12 residues. The germline V gene has CDR1 GTSNPN and CDR2 SVGIG (reference sequence). The CDR3 nucleotides read TGTGCCTGGAGTGGGGGACAGGGGGCCGGTTTCTTT. It is translated as CAWSGGQGAGFF.

The V gene is TRBV5-1, the J gene TRBJ2-7; D is perhaps TRBD1 or TRBD2 (5 bases each). The CDR3 consists of 12 residues. Germline CDR1 and CDR2: SGHRS and YFSETQ. Trimming removed 4 bases from V and 2 bases from J, with 7 bases in between. The CDR3 loop reads CASSRDPYEQYF. The CDR3 bases are TGCGCCAGCAGCCGGGACCCCTACGAGCAGTACTTC.